The T cell receptor (beta chain) under discussion was sequenced for a study of blood T cell repertoires in COVID-19. About the study: There were acute and convalescent COVID-19 samples, and they came from the United States, Italy and Spain. PBMCs, B-cell-depleted T cells, or T cells provided the cDNA or gDNA that made up the material.

Clones were read by immunoSEQ multiplex PCR, and TCRdb kept only the in-frame ones, dropping some. The sample carries about 120,000 clones, roughly three quarters recorded once. This clone was counted between two and nine times. The CDR3 sequence is 14 residues long. The J segment lost 4 bases and the V segment lost 4 bases, leaving 7 bases of the junction unmatched. CDR1 is SGHDT, CDR2 YYEEEE, per germline. Sequencing used peripheral blood. This chain joins TRBV5-6 and TRBJ1-2; 7 bases agree with TRBD1. This clonotype was obtained from a man in his forties with active or convalescent COVID-19. DNA for the CDR3: TGTGCCAGCAGCATCACAGGGGTAGTCTATGGCTACACCTTC. Amino acid sequence: CASSITGVVYGYTF.